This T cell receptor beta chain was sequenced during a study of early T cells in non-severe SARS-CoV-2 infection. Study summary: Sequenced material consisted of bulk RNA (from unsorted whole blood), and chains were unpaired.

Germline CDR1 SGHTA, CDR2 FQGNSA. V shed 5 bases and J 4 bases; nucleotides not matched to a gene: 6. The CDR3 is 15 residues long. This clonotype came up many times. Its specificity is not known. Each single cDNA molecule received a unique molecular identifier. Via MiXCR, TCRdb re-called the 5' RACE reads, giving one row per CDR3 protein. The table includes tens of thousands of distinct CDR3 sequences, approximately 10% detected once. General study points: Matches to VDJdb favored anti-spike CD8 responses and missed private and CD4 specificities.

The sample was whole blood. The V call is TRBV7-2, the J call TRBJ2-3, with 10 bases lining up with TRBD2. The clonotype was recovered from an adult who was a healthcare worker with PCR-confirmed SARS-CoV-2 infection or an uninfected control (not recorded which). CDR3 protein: CASSALAGLADTQYF. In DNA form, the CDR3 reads TGTGCCAGCAGCGCACTAGCGGGACTCGCAGATACGCAGTATTTT. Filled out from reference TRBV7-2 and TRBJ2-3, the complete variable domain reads GAGVSQSPSNKVTEKGKDVELRCDPISGHTALYWYRQSLGQGLEFLIYFQGNSAPDKSGLPSDRFSAERTGGSVSTLTIQRTQQEDSAVYLCASSALAGLADTQYFGPGTRLTVL.